A single sample is the source of the 32 T cell receptor beta chains below, sequenced in a study of T cells after yellow fever vaccination. A single record per CDR3 protein comes from TCRdb applying MiXCR to the 5' RACE reads. The data hold some 70,000 distinct CDR3 sequences, with about 6% observed a single time. The source material was CD8+ T cells sorted from PBMCs, sampled more than 40 days after the first yellow fever vaccination. The receptors were sampled from a man aged 18 to 30 who received the YFV17D yellow fever vaccine.

With regard to this clonotype: This may be a read error, as it is one base from a much larger clone. The gene calls are TRBV20-1 and TRBJ2-1; 8 nucleotides line up with TRBD2. CDR3 length: 17 residues. Germline V gives CDR1 DFQATT, CDR2 SNEGSKA (reference sequence). The CDR3 region is CCARGPLTGGGRGEQFF. The CDR3 nucleotides are TGCTGTGCTAGAGGCCCCCTTACGGGCGGGGGGCGTGGTGAGCAGTTCTTC.

This clonotype turned up a few times. This chain uses TRBV7-9 with TRBJ1-1, with D possibly being TRBD1 (5 bases). V was cut by 6 bases and J by 0 bases, with 20 bases left in between. The CDR3 runs 17 residues. Germline CDR1 and CDR2: SEHNR and FQNEAQ (reference sequence). CDR3 DNA: TGTGCCAGCAGAGCCCGGGACGTCGGGAGGATGAACACTGAAGCTTTCTTT. As protein: CASRARDVGRMNTEAFF.

This clonotype was seen ten or more times. This chain joins TRBV4-1 and TRBJ1-4; 9 bases line up with TRBD1. Germline V CDR1 and CDR2: MGHRA, YSYEKL. The CDR3 has 16 residues. Trimming removed 4 bases from V and 5 bases from J; junction bases left unmatched: 8. The CDR3 region has the DNA TGCGCCAGCAGCCCCCATCCGGGACAGGGAAATGAAAAACTGTTTTTT. Translated, it gives CASSPHPGQGNEKLFF.

This chain links TRBV27 with TRBJ1-1, with D uncertain. V dropped 7 bases and J dropped 4 bases, with 16 bases sitting between them. This CDR3 contains 14 residues. CDR1 MNHEY and CDR2 SMNVEV come from the germline V gene (reference sequence). The CDR3 DNA sequence: TGTGCCAGCACAATTACCGCCGCCGGCACTGAAGCTTTCTTT. The encoded protein is CASTITAAGTEAFF.

This clonotype has more than one count but fewer than ten. The V call is TRBV6-2 or TRBV6-3, the J call TRBJ2-7; D possibly corresponds to TRBD2 (5 bases). Germline assignment: CDR1 MNHEY and CDR2 SVGEGT. The V end lost 8 bases, the J end lost 6 bases, and 14 bases lay between the germline ends. This CDR3 comprises 12 residues. CDR3 protein: CASGGSLIEQYF. Written as DNA, the CDR3 is TGTGCCAGCGGAGGTTCCCTTATCGAGCAGTACTTC.

In this sample, this clonotype turned up many times. V usage is TRBV28 and J usage is TRBJ2-2; weak D call: TRBD2 (6 bases). Germline V gene data show CDR1 as MDHEN and CDR2 as SYDVKM. The germline V and J ends were trimmed by 4 bases and 0 bases, with 15 bases remaining between them. This CDR3 has 17 amino acids. DNA for the CDR3: TGTGCCAGCAGTTCTACCGGGACTGTGGCGAACACCGGGGAGCTGTTTTTT. Residues: CASSSTGTVANTGELFF.

This clonotype was detected many times. The chain is built from TRBV5-1 and TRBJ2-2; possible D gene TRBD2, 6 bases. This CDR3 is built from 16 residues. Germline CDR1 is SGHRS and CDR2 is YFSETQ. V was shortened by 7 bases and J by 3 bases, with 19 bases between the two germline ends. The CDR3 nucleotides are TGCGCCAGCGGCCCCCGGGTTTGGGGGGACACCGGGGAGCTGTTTTTT. It is translated as CASGPRVWGDTGELFF.

Many counts were recorded for this clonotype. This chain uses TRBV2 with TRBJ2-1; D call uncertain. The V gene lost 7 bases and the J gene lost 0 bases, with 16 bases spanning the gap. In germline, CDR1 is SNHLY, CDR2 FYNNEI. The CDR3 contains 16 residues. CDR3 residues: CASNSLSQASYNEQFF. CDR3 in DNA: TGTGCCAGCAACTCACTAAGTCAGGCCTCCTACAATGAGCAGTTCTTC. Drawing the rest from reference TRBV2 and TRBJ2-1, the complete variable domain is EPEVTQTPSHQVTQMGQEVILRCVPISNHLYFYWYRQILGQKVEFLVSFYNNEISEKSEIFDDQFSVERPDGSNFTLKIRSTKLEDSAMYFCASNSLSQASYNEQFFGPGTRLTVL.

The chain is built from TRBV19 and TRBJ1-6; D is perhaps TRBD1 (6 bases). The CDR3 covers 16 residues. The germline V gene has CDR1 LNHDA and CDR2 SQIVND (reference sequence). The V end was cut by 3 bases, the J end by 6 bases, with 15 bases between. The CDR3 DNA follows: TGTGCCAGTAGTATCGGCAGGGGTAATAGTAATTCACCCCTCCACTTT. This codes for CASSIGRGNSNSPLHF.

This clonotype showed up just a few times. One end of the junction does not line up with germline, which may come from a read error. This chain uses TRBV12-3 or TRBV12-4 with TRBJ2-1; 11 nucleotides match TRBD2. The CDR3 sequence is 15 residues long. CDR3 nucleotides: TGTGCCAGCAGTATAGCGGGGGGGCCTCAAGATGAGCAGTTCTTC. As protein: CASSIAGGPQDEQFF.

This clonotype was seen repeatedly, ten times or more. The rearrangement links TRBV6-2 or TRBV6-3 to TRBJ2-2; no clear D gene. Per germline, CDR1 MNHEY and CDR2 SVGEGT. The V end was cut by 7 bases, the J end by 7 bases, with 10 bases between. The CDR3 is made up of 12 amino acids. The CDR3 sequence: CASTAGVGELFF. Here the CDR3 DNA reads TGTGCCAGCACGGCAGGAGTCGGGGAGCTGTTTTTT.

This clonotype has more than one count but fewer than ten. This sequence joins TRBV7-9 and TRBJ2-1; D gene uncertain. V shed 4 bases and J shed 0 bases, with 13 bases lying between them. Germline V gene data show CDR1 as SEHNR and CDR2 as FQNEAQ (reference sequence). The length of the CDR3 is 16 residues. The CDR3 is CASSSPLLSSYNEQFF. The CDR3 DNA is TGTGCCAGCAGCTCACCGTTGCTCAGCTCCTACAATGAGCAGTTCTTC.

In this sample, this clonotype turned up many times. The J gene is TRBJ2-5, the V gene TRBV7-9; D tentatively reads TRBD1 or TRBD2 (6 bases each). V lost 5 bases and J lost 4, with 11 bases in between. The CDR3 spans 13 residues. Germline CDR1 is SEHNR and CDR2 is FQNEAQ (reference sequence). CDR3 DNA: TGTGCCAGCAGCCGTCCGGGGGCAGAGACCCAGTACTTC. Translating it yields CASSRPGAETQYF. The variable domain in full, completed from reference TRBV7-9 and TRBJ2-5, reads DTGVSQNPRHKITKRGQNVTFRCDPISEHNRLYWYRQTLGQGPEFLTYFQNEAQLEKSRLLSDRFSAERPKGSFSTLEIQRTEQGDSAMYLCASSRPGAETQYFGPGTRLLVL.

The CDR3 nucleotides read TGTGCCAGCAGCTTAGATTATGAAGATACTAGTAATCCCTACGAGCAGTACTTC. As protein: CASSLDYEDTSNPYEQYF. The chain combines TRBV11-2 with TRBJ2-7; a possible D gene is TRBD2 (5 bases). The CDR3 is 18 residues long. The ends were cut back, 0 bases at V and 2 bases at J, with 20 bases in the middle. CDR1 is SGHAT, CDR2 FQNNGV, per germline.

This clonotype turned up a few times. V and J are TRBV20-1 and TRBJ2-3; 11 nucleotides agree with TRBD2. CDR3 length: 15 amino acids. J lost 1 base, V lost 5 bases, and 5 bases had no gene match. Germline CDR1 reads DFQATT; CDR2 reads SNEGSKA (reference sequence). In nucleotides, the CDR3 is TGCAGTGCTTATAGCGGGGGGGCCGGCACAGATACGCAGTATTTT. It specifies CSAYSGGAGTDTQYF.

The V and J genes are TRBV3-1 and TRBJ1-5; D possibly corresponds to TRBD1 (5 bases). Trimming took off 6 bases at V and 2 bases at J, with 23 bases between the two ends. CDR1 is LGHDT, CDR2 YNNKEL, per germline (reference sequence). The CDR3 runs 18 residues. The CDR3 DNA is TGTGCCAGCAGAGGGGCCAGGGTCTCTTTTTATGGCAATCAGCCCCAGCATTTT. This sequence encodes CASRGARVSFYGNQPQHF.

The chain couples TRBV11-2 to TRBJ1-5, with 9 nucleotides matching TRBD1. V dropped 1 base and J dropped 9; count of bases not matched to a gene: 4. The length of the CDR3 is 14 residues. Germline V gene lookup returns CDR1 SGHAT and CDR2 FQNNGV. The CDR3 region has the DNA TGTGCCAGCAGCTTAGGACAGGGGGGTTGGCCCCAGCATTTT. Residues: CASSLGQGGWPQHF. Using reference TRBV11-2 and TRBJ1-5 for the parts outside the CDR3, the full variable domain is EAGVAQSPRYKIIEKRQSVAFWCNPISGHATLYWYQQILGQGPKLLIQFQNNGVVDDSQLPKDRFSAERLKGVDSTLKIQPAKLEDSAVYLCASSLGQGGWPQHFGDGTRLSIL.

This chain uses TRBV4-2 with TRBJ2-2; D not certain. Germline V CDR1 and CDR2: LGHNA, YNFKEQ. With 0 bases removed from V and 6 bases from J, the gap between germline ends came to 8 bases. The CDR3 spans 14 residues. The CDR3 sequence: CASSQDTGPGELFF. CDR3 DNA sequence: TGTGCCAGCAGCCAAGACACCGGGCCCGGGGAGCTGTTTTTT.

This clonotype was detected many times. The chain joins TRBV6-5 to TRBJ2-5, with unresolved D. Germline V CDR1 and CDR2: MNHEY, SVGAGI. V was shortened by 1 base and J by 4 bases, with 4 bases between the two germline ends. The CDR3 runs 12 residues. The CDR3 spells CASSYFGETQYF. The CDR3 DNA is TGTGCCAGCAGTTACTTCGGAGAGACCCAGTACTTC.

There are many counts of this clonotype. The V and J genes are TRBV29-1 and TRBJ2-2, with TRBD1 as a possible D gene (5 bases). This CDR3 contains 14 residues. The germline CDR1 and CDR2 sequences are SQVTM and ANQGSEA. V lost 2 bases and J 1 base, leaving 8 bases between the germline ends. The CDR3 DNA reads TGCAGCGTTGAACGACAGAAGAACACCGGGGAGCTGTTTTTT. Its protein is CSVERQKNTGELFF.

The chain has TRBV12-3 or TRBV12-4 and TRBJ1-5; 10 nucleotides match TRBD1. V shed 3 bases, J shed 3 bases, and the junction held 17 bases outside the gene matches. The CDR3 is 20 residues long. The CDR3 spells CASSFVIYGTGDKSNQPQHF. CDR3 nucleotide sequence: TGTGCCAGCAGTTTTGTCATATATGGGACAGGGGATAAGTCCAATCAGCCCCAGCATTTT.

This clonotype showed up many times. The genes are TRBV6-5 and TRBJ1-1, with D unclear. The CDR3 has 14 residues. V lost 5 bases, J lost 7 bases, and 17 bases lay in between. The germline gives CDR1 MNHEY, CDR2 SVGAGI. The CDR3 nucleotides read TGTGCCAGCAGTGACTGGAGGTACCATTTTGAAGCTTTCTTT. Translating gives CASSDWRYHFEAFF.

This clonotype has at least ten counts. This chain connects TRBV12-5 to TRBJ2-5; D might be TRBD1 (7 bases). The CDR3 spans 16 residues. Germline V gene sequence: CDR1 LGHNT, CDR2 FRNRAP. Deletions cut 1 base from V and 2 bases from J, with 14 bases between. The CDR3 sequence is CASGLDLTGRQETQYF. CDR3 in DNA: TGTGCTAGTGGTTTGGACCTGACAGGGAGGCAAGAGACCCAGTACTTC.

This clonotype occurred many times. CDR3 sequence reads: CASSDGTYEQYV. The CDR3 bases are TGTGCCAGCAGTGACGGGACCTACGAGCAGTACGTC. This chain connects TRBV6-4 to TRBJ2-7; D is uncertain. This CDR3 spans 12 amino acids. Germline V gene data show CDR1 as MRHNA and CDR2 as SNTAGT. Trimming took off 2 bases at V and 2 bases at J, with 4 bases between the two ends.

This clonotype showed up many times. This sequence joins TRBV15 and TRBJ2-5, with D maybe TRBD2 (6 bases). Germline V CDR1 and CDR2: LNHNV, YYDKDF (reference sequence). CDR3 size: 14 residues. Trimming shortened V by 3 bases and J by 5 bases, and 13 bases separated the two germline ends. The CDR3 is CATSSTGVPETQYF. CDR3 nucleotide sequence: TGTGCCACCAGCAGCACGGGGGTCCCGGAGACCCAGTACTTC. Complete variable domain (other parts from reference TRBV15 and TRBJ2-5): DAMVIQNPRYQVTQFGKPVTLSCSQTLNHNVMYWYQQKSSQAPKLLFHYYDKDFNNEADTPDNFQSRRPNTSFCFLDIRSPGLGDTAMYLCATSSTGVPETQYFGPGTRLLVL.

This clonotype was detected only a few times. The V call is TRBV20-1, the J call TRBJ2-1; D remains unclear. CDR3 length: 15 residues. Trimming removed 0 bases at V and 4 bases at J, with 13 bases between. From germline, CDR1 is DFQATT and CDR2 SNEGSKA (reference sequence). CDR3 DNA sequence: TGCAGTGCTAGAGATCTTCCGGGTTTGTACAATGAGCAGTTCTTC. Its protein is CSARDLPGLYNEQFF.

This clonotype was seen a few times. V gene TRBV2 combines with J gene TRBJ2-3; D gene uncertain. The CDR3 is 15 amino acids. The V and J ends lost 0 bases and 3 bases respectively, with 10 bases between them. Germline V gives CDR1 SNHLY, CDR2 FYNNEI. The CDR3, as DNA: TGTGCCAGCAGTGAAGCGGGCCGGGTGACAGATACGCAGTATTTT. The encoded protein is CASSEAGRVTDTQYF.

The table lists this clonotype with many counts. J is TRBJ2-1 and V is TRBV3-1, with 9 bases fitting TRBD2. CDR1 is LGHDT, CDR2 YNNKEL, per germline (reference sequence). The CDR3 is 14 amino acids. V was clipped by 7 bases and J by 5 bases; unmatched bases: 6. The CDR3, as DNA: TGTGCCAGCAAAGCGGGGGGAGGCAACAATGAGCAGTTCTTC. Translated, it gives CASKAGGGNNEQFF.

This clonotype has ten or more counts. The chain recombines TRBV4-3 with TRBJ2-7; tentatively, D is TRBD1 or TRBD2 (6 bases each). Germline CDR1 reads LGHNA; CDR2 reads YSLEER. This CDR3 contains 16 residues. V lost 0 bases to trimming and J lost 2 bases, with 14 bases between them. In DNA form, the CDR3 reads TGCGCCAGCAGCCAAGATTGGCTCGGGGGCCCCTACGAGCAGTACTTC. The encoded protein is CASSQDWLGGPYEQYF.

This clonotype occurred many times. The rearrangement joins TRBV27 to TRBJ2-3; the D gene is possibly TRBD2 (6 bases). The CDR3 loop spans 15 amino acids. V was pared by 5 bases and J by 6 bases, with 18 bases between. The germline gives CDR1 MNHEY, CDR2 SMNVEV (reference sequence). The CDR3 DNA sequence: TGTGCCAGCAGTCCACCGGGTGCGGGGAGGGATACGCAGTATTTT. Translated: CASSPPGAGRDTQYF.

This clonotype occurred a few times. The chain is built from TRBV7-9 and TRBJ2-7, with a weak D call TRBD2 (5 bases). Trimming left V 2 bases short and J 1 base short, with 9 bases between. The CDR3 has 14 residues. Germline loops: CDR1 SEHNR, CDR2 FQNEAQ (reference sequence). The CDR3 DNA is TGTGCCAGCAGCTTATCGGAGGCATCCTACGAGCAGTACGTC. Protein sequence: CASSLSEASYEQYV.

This rearrangement joins TRBV5-1 to TRBJ2-2; the D gene is possibly TRBD2 (5 bases). V was shortened by 8 bases and J by 5 bases, with 13 bases between the two germline ends. The CDR3 has 13 residues. The germline V gene has CDR1 SGHRS and CDR2 YFSETQ. CDR3 nucleotides: TGCGCCAGTCCGCGTGAGGGTACCGGGGAGCTGTTTTTT. As protein: CASPREGTGELFF.